This entry lists 6 T cell receptor beta chains sequenced from one sample in a study of T cell changes during pregnancy in multiple sclerosis. Profiling relied on immunoSEQ multiplex PCR, and the TCRdb table lists in-frame clones only, not all of them. The sample carries 30,000 or so clones, 91% recorded once. Sequencing used CD8+ T cells from peripheral blood mononuclear cells, obtained in the second trimester of pregnancy. The receptors come from a female donor in good health, enrolled as a control in a pregnancy study.

The chain carries TRBV11-2 and TRBJ1-6; no clear D gene. V gave up 0 bases and J gave up 10 bases, with 7 bases separating them. The germline CDR1 and CDR2 sequences are SGHAT and FQNNGV. This CDR3 comprises 13 residues. CDR3: CASSLERQSPLHF. DNA for the CDR3: TGTGCCAGCAGCTTAGAGAGGCAGTCACCCCTCCACTTT.

With respect to this clone: This sample includes further DNA sequences coding for the same CDR3. The J gene is TRBJ1-2, the V gene TRBV27; no definite D call. CDR3 size: 13 residues. The germline CDR1 and CDR2 sequences are MNHEY and SMNVEV (reference sequence). Trimming shortened V by 3 bases and J by 0 bases, and 5 bases separated the two germline ends. CDR3 region: CASSLGTNYGYTF. The CDR3, as DNA: TGTGCCAGCAGTTTGGGCACTAACTATGGCTACACCTTC.

The chain links TRBV7-9 to TRBJ1-1, with D possibly TRBD1 on 5 matching bases. Trimming left V 2 bases short and J 8 bases short, with 12 bases between. CDR1 SEHNR and CDR2 FQNEAQ come from the germline V gene (reference sequence). The CDR3 has 13 residues. In DNA, the CDR3 is TGTGCCAGCAGCTTAAGTGGGACTGAGGAAGCTTTCTTT. Amino acid sequence: CASSLSGTEEAFF.

The chain couples TRBV19 to TRBJ2-7; D may be TRBD2 (5 bases). Germline CDR1 LNHDA, CDR2 SQIVND (reference sequence). The CDR3 spans 17 residues. Between the trimmed V and J ends, which lost 0 bases and 1 base, there was a span of 16 bases. CDR3 residues: CASSIDITGSVSYEQYF. The DNA of the CDR3 is TGTGCCAGTAGTATAGATATCACGGGGAGTGTATCCTACGAGCAGTACTTC.

This chain uses TRBV4-1 with TRBJ2-7, with D possibly matching TRBD2 (6 bases). The V gene's germline CDR1 is MGHRA and CDR2 YSYEKL. The CDR3 totals 14 residues. Trimming left V 1 base short and J 3 bases short, with 10 bases between. CDR3 in amino acids: CASSQAQRVYEQYF. DNA of the CDR3: TGCGCCAGCAGCCAAGCCCAGCGGGTCTACGAGCAGTACTTC.

J is TRBJ1-5 and V is TRBV6-5, with D perhaps TRBD1 (5 bases). Germline V gene lookup returns CDR1 MNHEY and CDR2 SVGAGI. Trimming removed 6 bases at V and 0 bases at J, with 12 bases between. The CDR3 runs to 15 residues. This CDR3 is CASRSIRDSNQPQHF. The CDR3 bases are TGTGCCAGCAGGTCTATCAGGGATAGCAATCAGCCCCAGCATTTT.